This TCR beta chain was captured in a study of T cells in Graves' hyperthyroidism and ophthalmopathy. The overall study: Once the initial diagnosis was made, peripheral blood was obtained before any treatment. Broader study findings: The model's output predicted ophthalmopathy at a median of around 7 months prior to onset.

Every diagnosis used clinical symptoms, serum thyroxine and TRAb, thyroid ultrasound and orbital computed tomography. The CDR3 contains 16 residues. V lost 0 bases, J lost 5 bases, and 8 bases stayed unmatched. CDR1 is MNHEY, CDR2 SVGAGI, per germline. In this sample, this clonotype turned up many times. Its matching antigen is unknown. Researchers amplified the TCR beta CDR3 regions from RNA transcripts. Using the HTBI primer set, a first-round RT-PCR was run on the TCR CDR3. TCRdb reanalysed the multiplex PCR reads using MiXCR and keeps one entry per CDR3 protein. This sample carries around 610,000 distinct CDR3 sequences, over 12% of them seen once, and the ten largest clones take 3.5% to 4.5%.

The source of this sequence is a woman between 40 and 50 years old with Graves' ophthalmopathy. The chain has TRBV6-5 and TRBJ2-3, with 7 bases aligning to TRBD1. The specimen was blood. The CDR3 bases are TGTGCCAGCAGTTACTCGGGTCAGGGGGTTGGAGATACGCAGTATTTT. Protein product: CASSYSGQGVGDTQYF.